The present T cell receptor beta chain was sequenced within a study of identical twins. The germline gives CDR1 DFQATT, CDR2 SNEGSKA (reference sequence). CDR3 size: 16 residues. V dropped 6 bases and J dropped 5; count of bases not matched to a gene: 11. TCRdb re-called the 5' RACE reads through MiXCR, storing one row per CDR3 protein. In the table there are 200,000 to 300,000 distinct CDR3 sequences, 6% to 8.5% of which are singletons. With regard to this clonotype: What it recognizes is unknown.

Whole-study findings and limits: Cord blood beta clonotypes that were abundant carried fewer insertions, and memory repertoires showed no such trend.

A further study also used this sample, focusing on yellow fever vaccine responses in identical twins.

This chain uses TRBV20-1 with TRBJ2-5; TRBD2 agrees at 14 bases. Material for sequencing was CD8+ T cells sorted from blood. The sequence came from a woman aged 18-35 years in good health. The CDR3 DNA reads as TGCAGTGCCACCGGGCCGAGACTAGCGGGAGGGGAGACCCAGTACTTC. The encoded protein is CSATGPRLAGGETQYF.